Below are 26 T cell receptor beta chains sequenced from a single sample in a study of T cells after yellow fever vaccination. From the 5' RACE reads, TCRdb called clonotypes with MiXCR, one entry per CDR3 protein. Altogether 500,000 to 650,000 distinct CDR3 sequences are present, roughly 12% being singletons, with the ten largest covering about 15%. Sequencing used PBMCs, obtained on the day of the yellow fever booster vaccination. Receptor source: a man aged 25-45 years who received the YFV17D yellow fever vaccine.

CDR3 protein: CASSIGLARGHEQFF. The CDR3 bases are TGTGCCAGTAGTATAGGGTTAGCGCGAGGCCATGAGCAGTTCTTC. The V and J genes are TRBV19 and TRBJ2-1; D is perhaps TRBD2 (5 bases). V lost 1 base and J 8 bases, leaving 15 bases between the germline ends. The germline gives CDR1 LNHDA, CDR2 SQIVND (reference sequence). The CDR3 runs 15 residues.

This clonotype was observed a handful of times. The chain carries TRBV29-1 and TRBJ2-1; D may be TRBD2 (5 bases). V lost 4 bases and J lost 1, with 17 bases in between. Germline V gene lookup returns CDR1 SQVTM and CDR2 ANQGSEA. CDR3 size: 16 residues. The CDR3 DNA sequence: TGCAGCGTTGGGGGATGGACTGGAGCTTCCTACAATGAGCAGTTCTTC. Residues: CSVGGWTGASYNEQFF.

The V call is TRBV4-3, the J call TRBJ2-7, with D unresolved. The germline V gene has CDR1 LGHNA and CDR2 YSLEER. The length of the CDR3 is 14 residues. V was cut by 0 bases and J by 3 bases, with 9 bases left in between. In nucleotides, the CDR3 is TGCGCCAGCAGCCAAGAGCCCCAGATCTACGAGCAGTACTTC. Residues: CASSQEPQIYEQYF.

This clonotype was seen a handful of times. V is TRBV30 and J is TRBJ2-5; TRBD1 matches at 9 bases. This CDR3 is built from 14 residues. The V and J ends lost 5 bases and 5 bases, in that order; junction bases with no gene match: 9. Germline V lookup: CDR1 GTSNPN, CDR2 SVGIG (reference sequence). CDR3 in DNA: TGTGCCTGGGGCGGACAGGGGATTCGGGAGACCCAGTACTTC. This translates into CAWGGQGIRETQYF. The full variable domain, its missing parts supplied by reference TRBV30 and TRBJ2-5, is SQTIHQWPATLVQPVGSPLSLECTVEGTSNPNLYWYRQAAGRGLQLLFYSVGIGQISSEVPQNLSASRPQDRQFILSSKKLLLSDSGFYLCAWGGQGIRETQYFGPGTRLLVL.

The chain carries TRBV4-2 and TRBJ2-3, with 15 bases aligning to TRBD2. This CDR3 contains 16 residues. The germline gives CDR1 LGHNA, CDR2 YNFKEQ. Trimming removed 1 base from V and 4 bases from J; junction bases left unmatched: 0. CDR3: CASSQGTSGRADTQYF. The DNA of the CDR3 is TGTGCCAGCAGCCAAGGGACTAGCGGGAGGGCAGATACGCAGTATTTT.

The rearrangement joins TRBV12-3 or TRBV12-4 to TRBJ2-2, with a weak D call TRBD1 (6 bases). This CDR3 has 14 amino acids. The ends were cut back, 7 bases at V and 2 bases at J, with 11 bases in the middle. The CDR3 protein is CASIGTPNTGELFF. The CDR3 nucleotides are TGTGCCAGCATCGGGACACCTAACACCGGGGAGCTGTTTTTT.

This clonotype appeared a few times. The V call is TRBV19, the J call TRBJ2-7, with 9 bases that match TRBD1. The CDR3 contains 16 residues. Looked up from germline, CDR1 is LNHDA and CDR2 is SQIVND (reference sequence). The junction had 9 bases not matched to a gene; V was cut back by 3 bases and J by 3 bases. The CDR3, as DNA: TGTGCCAGTAGTATGGGGGACAGGGTGCCCCTCTACGAGCAGTACTTC. This gives the protein CASSMGDRVPLYEQYF.

This clonotype turned up a few times. The chain has TRBV20-1 and TRBJ2-1; D is tentatively TRBD1 or TRBD2 (5 bases each). The CDR3 has 14 residues. CDR1 is DFQATT and CDR2 is SNEGSKA in the germline V gene (reference sequence). Trimming took 5 bases from V and 7 from J, leaving 18 bases between them. CDR3 in amino acids: CSASTGHPGNEQFF. The CDR3 DNA follows: TGCAGTGCTTCTACGGGGCATCCGGGGAATGAGCAGTTCTTC.

The rearrangement joins TRBV12-3 or TRBV12-4 to TRBJ1-2; tentative D call: TRBD1 (5 bases). V lost 5 bases, J lost 2 bases, and 12 bases lay in between. CDR3 length: 14 residues. DNA for the CDR3: TGTGCCAGCAGTAGGGGTCGGCCGAACTATGGCTACACCTTC. As protein: CASSRGRPNYGYTF.

The V and J genes are TRBV12-5 and TRBJ1-5, with a weak D call TRBD1 (5 bases). V dropped 3 bases and J dropped 2 bases, with 14 bases sitting between them. In germline, CDR1 is LGHNT, CDR2 FRNRAP. There are 16 residues in the CDR3. This chain's CDR3 is CASGFRETRGNQPQHF. Written as DNA, the CDR3 is TGTGCTAGTGGTTTTCGGGAAACCAGGGGCAATCAGCCCCAGCATTTT.

This clonotype showed up just a few times. The gene calls are TRBV20-1 and TRBJ2-1, with 7 bases identical to TRBD2. Germline trimming cut 4 bases from V and 0 bases from J; bases unmatched to any gene: 6. Germline lookup yields CDR1 DFQATT and CDR2 SNEGSKA (reference sequence). The CDR3 runs to 15 residues. For the CDR3, the DNA is TGCAGTGCTACAAGGCGGGAGCTCTCCTACAATGAGCAGTTCTTC. Translating gives CSATRRELSYNEQFF.

The chain uses TRBV7-2 and TRBJ2-7, with 8 bases lining up with TRBD2. There are 12 residues in the CDR3. V was clipped by 7 bases and J by 5 bases; unmatched bases: 4. CDR1 is SGHTA and CDR2 is FQGNSA in the germline V gene. CDR3 region: CASTYSGDEQYF. Written as DNA, the CDR3 is TGTGCCAGCACCTATAGCGGGGACGAGCAGTACTTC.

This chain connects TRBV20-1 to TRBJ2-2; D assignment may be TRBD1 or TRBD2 (6 bases each). Germline V gene data show CDR1 as DFQATT and CDR2 as SNEGSKA (reference sequence). The CDR3 has 17 residues. Deletions cut 2 bases from V and 1 base from J, with 17 bases between. CDR3 residues: CSARPMTGALNTGELFF. The CDR3 DNA follows: TGCAGTGCTAGACCCATGACGGGGGCTTTGAACACCGGGGAGCTGTTTTTT.

The chain carries TRBV7-2 and TRBJ2-2; D unresolved. The germline CDR1 and CDR2 sequences are SGHTA and FQGNSA. V was trimmed by 6 bases and J by 4 bases, leaving 15 bases between them. The CDR3 is 15 amino acids. The CDR3 protein is CASRLSGLSTGELFF. CDR3 sequence (DNA): TGTGCCAGCAGATTATCAGGTCTGAGCACCGGGGAGCTGTTTTTT. Based on the CDR3 plus reference TRBV7-2 and TRBJ2-2, the full variable domain is GAGVSQSPSNKVTEKGKDVELRCDPISGHTALYWYRQSLGQGLEFLIYFQGNSAPDKSGLPSDRFSAERTGGSVSTLTIQRTQQEDSAVYLCASRLSGLSTGELFFGEGSRLTVL.

The V and J genes are TRBV20-1 and TRBJ2-5, with 10 bases identical to TRBD2. V dropped 5 bases and J dropped 5; count of bases not matched to a gene: 8. Per the germline V gene, CDR1 is DFQATT and CDR2 is SNEGSKA (reference sequence). This CDR3 is built from 14 residues. CDR3 DNA sequence: TGCAGTGCTCCCCTAGCGGGGGTCCTTGAGACCCAGTACTTC. This encodes CSAPLAGVLETQYF.

The V gene is TRBV6-2 or TRBV6-3, the J gene TRBJ2-7, with TRBD2 matching 7 bases. CDR3 length equals 15 residues. CDR1 is MNHEY, CDR2 SVGEGT, per germline. With V trimmed by 2 bases and J by 1 base, 5 bases remained unmatched. The CDR3 coding sequence is TGTGCCAGCAGTTACCAAAGACTAGCTTCCTACGAGCAGTACTTC. As protein: CASSYQRLASYEQYF.

V gene TRBV9 combines with J gene TRBJ2-2; 10 bases are shared with TRBD1. Trimming removed 3 bases from V and 6 bases from J; junction bases left unmatched: 2. This CDR3 has 14 residues. CDR1 is SGDLS, CDR2 YYNGEE, per germline. The CDR3 DNA follows: TGTGCCAGCAGCGGACAGGGGGCTGCCGGGGAGCTGTTTTTT. It specifies CASSGQGAAGELFF. Complete variable domain (other parts from reference TRBV9 and TRBJ2-2): DSGVTQTPKHLITATGQRVTLRCSPRSGDLSVYWYQQSLDQGLQFLIQYYNGEERAKGNILERFSAQQFPDLHSELNLSSLELGDSALYFCASSGQGAAGELFFGEGSRLTVL.

CDR3 DNA: TGTGCCAGCAGCCCGGACAGGTTCAACACTGAAGCTTTCTTT. It specifies CASSPDRFNTEAFF. The rearrangement uses TRBV7-2 and TRBJ1-1, with TRBD1 matching 7 bases. V gave up 5 bases and J gave up 2 bases; unmatched junction bases: 5. CDR1 and CDR2 from the germline V gene are SGHTA and FQGNSA. CDR3 length equals 14 residues.

In its sample, this clonotype was seen a few times. The rearrangement joins TRBV9 to TRBJ2-1; possible D gene TRBD2, 6 bases. Germline V gene lookup returns CDR1 SGDLS and CDR2 YYNGEE. The CDR3 loop spans 16 amino acids. Trimming cost V 1 base and J 2 bases, with 13 bases left between them. Here the CDR3 DNA reads TGTGCCAGCAGCGTAAGTCAGCGGGCCCCCTACAATGAGCAGTTCTTC. It translates to CASSVSQRAPYNEQFF.

This clonotype was counted between two and nine times. The chain combines TRBV7-9 with TRBJ2-5, with D unclear. This CDR3 has 15 residues. V lost 5 bases to trimming and J lost 4 bases, with 17 bases between them. The germline gives CDR1 SEHNR, CDR2 FQNEAQ (reference sequence). The CDR3, as DNA: TGTGCCAGCAGCCTCCGGACGGAGCCAAGAGAGACCCAGTACTTC. Translating it yields CASSLRTEPRETQYF.

This clonotype was detected ten times or more. The chain combines TRBV7-2 with TRBJ2-3; D could derive from TRBD1 or TRBD2 (5 bases each). This CDR3 has 13 residues. Trimming took 1 base from V and 6 from J, leaving 8 bases between them. Per the germline V gene, CDR1 is SGHTA and CDR2 is FQGNSA. The CDR3 DNA follows: TGTGCCAGCAGCTTAGGGGGGTACGATACGCAGTATTTT. Translation gives CASSLGGYDTQYF.

V is TRBV6-5 and J is TRBJ2-2; D might be TRBD2 (5 bases). In germline, CDR1 is MNHEY, CDR2 SVGAGI. The CDR3 has 16 amino acids. Trimming removed 3 bases from V and 7 bases from J, with 18 bases in between. The CDR3 coding sequence is TGTGCCAGCAGTTATAGCGACTATCGGACGGGCGGGGAGCTGTTTTTT. This gives the protein CASSYSDYRTGGELFF.

This clonotype has a count of ten or more. V gene TRBV5-1 combines with J gene TRBJ2-1; TRBD1 agrees at 8 bases. After removal of 2 bases from V and 4 bases from J, the junction contained 2 bases not matched to a gene. The CDR3 runs to 14 residues. Germline V gene lookup returns CDR1 SGHRS and CDR2 YFSETQ. This CDR3 is CASSFTGGYNEQFF. DNA of the CDR3: TGCGCCAGCAGCTTTACAGGGGGGTACAATGAGCAGTTCTTC.

The chain recombines TRBV6-1 with TRBJ1-5; no definite D call. The V and J ends lost 6 bases and 0 bases respectively, with 15 bases between them. Germline CDR1 and CDR2: MNHNS and SASEGT. There are 16 residues in the CDR3. This chain's CDR3 is CASSSQGLLSNQPQHF. The CDR3 region has the DNA TGTGCCAGCAGCTCCCAAGGACTGCTTAGCAATCAGCCCCAGCATTTT.

V usage is TRBV12-2 and J usage is TRBJ1-5; TRBD1, the D gene given by the table, was not confirmed from the DNA. TRBV12-2 is listed as a pseudogene. The CDR3 is 14 amino acids. The CDR3 is CASRLDRLYQPQHF. The CDR3 nucleotides read TGTGCAAGTCGCCTGGACAGGTTGTATCAGCCCCAGCATTTT.

This clonotype was seen a few times. The chain's CDR3 is CASSFLDQPQHF. Written as DNA, the CDR3 is TGTGCCAGCAGTTTCCTCGATCAGCCCCAGCATTTT. This chain links TRBV28 with TRBJ1-5, with unresolved D. Looked up from germline, CDR1 is MDHEN and CDR2 is SYDVKM. The CDR3 length is 12 residues. The germline V and J ends were trimmed by 3 bases and 5 bases, with 5 bases remaining between them. The full variable domain, completed using reference TRBV28 and TRBJ1-5, is DVKVTQSSRYLVKRTGEKVFLECVQDMDHENMFWYRQDPGLGLRLIYFSYDVKMKEKGDIPEGYSVSREKKERFSLILESASTNQTSMYLCASSFLDQPQHFGDGTRLSIL.